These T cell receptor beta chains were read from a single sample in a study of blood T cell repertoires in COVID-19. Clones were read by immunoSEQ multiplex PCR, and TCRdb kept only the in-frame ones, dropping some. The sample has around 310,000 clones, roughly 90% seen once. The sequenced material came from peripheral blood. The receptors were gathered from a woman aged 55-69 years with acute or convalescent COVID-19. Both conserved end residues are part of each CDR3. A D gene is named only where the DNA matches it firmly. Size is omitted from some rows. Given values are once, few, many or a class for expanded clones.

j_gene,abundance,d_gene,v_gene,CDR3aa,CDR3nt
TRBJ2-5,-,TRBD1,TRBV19,CASSIGDRLLVKTQYF,TGTGCCAGTAGTATAGGGGACAGACTGCTCGTGAAGACCCAGTACTTC
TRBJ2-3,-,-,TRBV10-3,CAISDNRESDTQYF,TGTGCCATCAGTGACAACAGGGAGTCAGATACGCAGTATTTT
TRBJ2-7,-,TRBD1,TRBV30,CAWSGTGTVEYVIRVQYF,TGTGCCTGGAGTGGAACCGGGACAGTGGAATACGTGATACGAGTGCAGTACTTC
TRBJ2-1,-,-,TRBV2,CASSEPPGEQFF,TGTGCCAGCAGTGAACCGCCGGGTGAGCAGTTCTTC
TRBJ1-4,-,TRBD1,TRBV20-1,CSASTPGQGADEKLFF,TGCAGTGCTAGTACCCCCGGGCAGGGGGCCGATGAAAAACTGTTTTTT
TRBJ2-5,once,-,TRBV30,CAWSPPRQTQYF,TGTGCCTGGAGCCCGCCGCGCCAGACCCAGTACTTC
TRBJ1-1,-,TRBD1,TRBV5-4,CASTRRDREGTEAFF,TGTGCCAGCACCCGACGGGACAGGGAGGGCACTGAAGCTTTCTTT
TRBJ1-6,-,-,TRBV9,CASSVDRTSPLHF,TGTGCCAGCAGCGTAGACAGGACCTCACCCCTCCACTTT
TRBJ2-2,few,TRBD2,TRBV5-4,CASSSASGSRAGELFF,TGTGCCAGCAGCTCGGCCAGCGGGAGCAGGGCCGGGGAGCTGTTTTTT
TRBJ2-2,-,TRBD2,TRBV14,CASSPLGAGVETGELFF,TGTGCCAGCAGCCCCCTAGGAGCGGGAGTGGAGACCGGGGAGCTGTTTTTT
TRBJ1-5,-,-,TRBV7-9,CASSLDQGNQPQHF,TGTGCCAGCAGCTTAGACCAGGGCAATCAGCCCCAGCATTTT
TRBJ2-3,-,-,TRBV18,CASSPRVQATVDTQYF,TGTGCCAGCTCACCACGGGTCCAGGCGACCGTGGATACGCAGTATTTT
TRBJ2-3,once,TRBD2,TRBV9,CASSSSGGADTQYF,TGTGCCAGCAGTTCCAGCGGGGGGGCAGATACGCAGTATTTT
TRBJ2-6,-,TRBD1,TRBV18,CASSLTRDRVTGANVLTF,TGTGCCAGCTCACTGACCCGGGACAGGGTGACTGGGGCCAACGTCCTGACTTTC
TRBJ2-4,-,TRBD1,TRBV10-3,CAISDGGTGGAGKNIQYF,TGTGCCATCAGTGACGGGGGGACAGGGGGCGCTGGCAAAAACATTCAGTACTTC
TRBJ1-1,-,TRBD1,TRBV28,CASTPAGTGGNTEAFF,TGTGCCAGCACCCCAGCTGGGACAGGGGGGAACACTGAAGCTTTCTTT
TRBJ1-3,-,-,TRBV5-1,CASSLEGAGNSGNTIYF,TGCGCCAGCAGCTTGGAGGGAGCTGGGAACTCTGGAAACACCATATATTTT